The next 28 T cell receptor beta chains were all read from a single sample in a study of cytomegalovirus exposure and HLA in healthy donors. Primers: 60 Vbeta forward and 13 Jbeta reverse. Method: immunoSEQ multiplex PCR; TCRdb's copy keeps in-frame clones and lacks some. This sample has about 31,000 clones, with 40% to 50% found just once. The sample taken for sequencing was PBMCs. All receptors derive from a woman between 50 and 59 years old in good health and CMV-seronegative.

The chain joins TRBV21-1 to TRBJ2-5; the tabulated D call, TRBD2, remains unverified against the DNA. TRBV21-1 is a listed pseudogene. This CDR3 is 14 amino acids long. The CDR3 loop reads CALLTGGGRVTQYF. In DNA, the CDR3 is TGTGCCCTCCTTACTGGGGGGGGCAGGGTGACCCAGTACTTC.

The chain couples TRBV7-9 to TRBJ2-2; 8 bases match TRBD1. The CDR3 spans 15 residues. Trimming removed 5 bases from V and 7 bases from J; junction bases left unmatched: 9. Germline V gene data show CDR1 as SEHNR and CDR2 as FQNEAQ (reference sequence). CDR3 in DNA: TGTGCCAGCAGCAGGACGACAGGGGTCGGCGGGGAGCTGTTTTTT. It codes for CASSRTTGVGGELFF.

The DNA of the CDR3 is TGTGCCAGCAGGGGACAGGAGAATTCACCCCTCCACTTT. It translates to CASRGQENSPLHF. V usage is TRBV6-4 and J usage is TRBJ1-6; 8 nucleotides line up with TRBD1. Germline V gene data show CDR1 as MRHNA and CDR2 as SNTAGT. CDR3 length: 13 amino acids. The V gene end was trimmed by 6 bases and the J gene end by 7 bases; junction bases not matched to a gene: 2.

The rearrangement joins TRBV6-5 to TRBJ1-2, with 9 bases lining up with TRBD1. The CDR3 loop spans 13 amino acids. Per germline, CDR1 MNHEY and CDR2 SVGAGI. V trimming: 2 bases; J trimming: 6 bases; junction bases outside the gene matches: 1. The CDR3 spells CASSYGQGNGYTF. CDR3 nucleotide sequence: TGTGCCAGCAGTTACGGACAGGGGAATGGCTACACCTTC.

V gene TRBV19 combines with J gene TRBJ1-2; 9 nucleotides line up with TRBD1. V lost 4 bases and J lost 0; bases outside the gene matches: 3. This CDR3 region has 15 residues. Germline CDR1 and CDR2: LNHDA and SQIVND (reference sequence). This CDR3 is CASSRTGDTNYGYTF. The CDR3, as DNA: TGTGCCAGTAGTAGGACAGGGGATACTAACTATGGCTACACCTTC. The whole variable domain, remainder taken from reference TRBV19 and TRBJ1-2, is DGGITQSPKYLFRKEGQNVTLSCEQNLNHDAMYWYRQDPGQGLRLIYYSQIVNDFQKGDIAEGYSVSREKKESFPLTVTSAQKNPTAFYLCASSRTGDTNYGYTFGSGTRLTVV.

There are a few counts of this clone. CDR3 DNA sequence: TGTGCCAGCAGCGTAGATGGGGGGGGGTTCTACGAGCAGTACTTC. Encoded protein: CASSVDGGGFYEQYF. V and J are TRBV9 and TRBJ2-7, with 7 bases aligning to TRBD2. From germline, CDR1 is SGDLS and CDR2 YYNGEE. CDR3 length: 15 residues. The V segment lost 0 bases and the J segment 3 bases; nucleotides outside the gene matches: 6.

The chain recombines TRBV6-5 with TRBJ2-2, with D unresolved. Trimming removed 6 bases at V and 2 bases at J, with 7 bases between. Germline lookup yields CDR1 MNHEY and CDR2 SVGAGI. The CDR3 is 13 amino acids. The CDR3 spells CASRLTNTGELFF. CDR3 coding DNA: TGTGCCAGCAGACTAACAAACACCGGGGAGCTGTTTTTT.

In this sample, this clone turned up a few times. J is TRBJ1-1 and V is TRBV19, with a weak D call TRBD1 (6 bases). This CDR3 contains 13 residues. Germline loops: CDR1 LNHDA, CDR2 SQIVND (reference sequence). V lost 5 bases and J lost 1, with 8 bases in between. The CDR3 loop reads CASSLRGNTEAFF. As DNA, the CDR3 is TGTGCCAGTAGTCTCAGGGGGAACACTGAAGCTTTCTTT.

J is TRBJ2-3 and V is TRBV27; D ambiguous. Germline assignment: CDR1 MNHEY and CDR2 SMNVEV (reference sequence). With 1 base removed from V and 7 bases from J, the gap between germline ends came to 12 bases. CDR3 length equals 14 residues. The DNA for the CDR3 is TGTGCCAGCAGTTTATATTCCCCTCCTAATACGCAGTATTTT. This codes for CASSLYSPPNTQYF.

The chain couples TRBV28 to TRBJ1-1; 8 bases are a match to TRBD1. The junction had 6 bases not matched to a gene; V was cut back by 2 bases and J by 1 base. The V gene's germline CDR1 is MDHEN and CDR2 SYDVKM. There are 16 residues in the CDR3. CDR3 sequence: CASSLNQGAKNTEAFF. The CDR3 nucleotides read TGTGCCAGCAGTTTAAACCAGGGGGCGAAGAACACTGAAGCTTTCTTT.

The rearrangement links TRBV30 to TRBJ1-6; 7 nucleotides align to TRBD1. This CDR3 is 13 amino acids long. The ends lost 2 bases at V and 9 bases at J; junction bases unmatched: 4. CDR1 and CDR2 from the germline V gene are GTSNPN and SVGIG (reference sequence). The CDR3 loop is CAWSSDRVSPLHF. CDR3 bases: TGTGCCTGGAGTTCCGACAGGGTTTCACCCCTCCACTTT.

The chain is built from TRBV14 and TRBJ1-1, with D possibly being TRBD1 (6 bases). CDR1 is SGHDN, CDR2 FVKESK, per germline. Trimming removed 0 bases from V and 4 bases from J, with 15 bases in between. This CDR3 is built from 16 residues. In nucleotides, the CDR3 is TGTGCCAGCAGCCAAGATGGGGGGGGCACGCGCACTGAAGCTTTCTTT. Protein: CASSQDGGGTRTEAFF. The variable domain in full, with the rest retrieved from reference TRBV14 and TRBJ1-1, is EAGVTQFPSHSVIEKGQTVTLRCDPISGHDNLYWYRRVMGKEIKFLLHFVKESKQDESGMPNNRFLAERTGGTYSTLKVQPAELEDSGVYFCASSQDGGGTRTEAFFGQGTRLTVV.

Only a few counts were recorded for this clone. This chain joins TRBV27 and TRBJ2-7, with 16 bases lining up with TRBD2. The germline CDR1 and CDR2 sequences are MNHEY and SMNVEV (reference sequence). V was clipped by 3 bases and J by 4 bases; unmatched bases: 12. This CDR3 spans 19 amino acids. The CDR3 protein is CASSFRPAGTSGRAYEQYF. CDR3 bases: TGTGCCAGCAGTTTTAGGCCCGCCGGGACTAGCGGGAGGGCGTACGAGCAGTACTTC.

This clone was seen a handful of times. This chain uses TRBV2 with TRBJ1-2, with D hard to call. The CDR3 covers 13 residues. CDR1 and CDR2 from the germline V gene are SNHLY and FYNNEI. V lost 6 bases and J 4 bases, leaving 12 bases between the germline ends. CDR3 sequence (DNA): TGTGCCAGCAGGAGGGAGTCTGGCTATGGCTACACCTTC. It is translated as CASRRESGYGYTF.

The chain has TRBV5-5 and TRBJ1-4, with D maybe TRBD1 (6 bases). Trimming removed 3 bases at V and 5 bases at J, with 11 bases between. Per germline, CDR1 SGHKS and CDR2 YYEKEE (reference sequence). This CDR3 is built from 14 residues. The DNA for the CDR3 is TGTGCCAGCAGCTCAAACAGGGTAAATGAAAAACTGTTTTTT. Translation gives CASSSNRVNEKLFF. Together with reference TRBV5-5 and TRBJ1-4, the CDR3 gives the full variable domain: DAGVTQSPTHLIKTRGQQVTLRCSPISGHKSVSWYQQVLGQGPQFIFQYYEKEERGRGNFPDRFSARQFPNYSSELNVNALLLGDSALYLCASSSNRVNEKLFFGSGTQLSVL.

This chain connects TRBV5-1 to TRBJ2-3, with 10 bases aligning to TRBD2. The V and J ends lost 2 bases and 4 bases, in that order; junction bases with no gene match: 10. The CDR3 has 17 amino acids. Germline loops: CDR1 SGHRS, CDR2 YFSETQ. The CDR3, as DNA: TGCGCCAGCAGCTTAGGGGTAGCGGGGGGCGGCGCAGATACGCAGTATTTT. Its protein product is CASSLGVAGGGADTQYF.

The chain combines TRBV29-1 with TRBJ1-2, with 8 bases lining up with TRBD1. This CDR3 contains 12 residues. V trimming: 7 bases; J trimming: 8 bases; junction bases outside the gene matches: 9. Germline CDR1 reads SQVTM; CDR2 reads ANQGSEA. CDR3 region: CSAYDRGDGYTF. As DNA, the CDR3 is TGCAGCGCCTACGACAGGGGTGACGGCTACACCTTC.

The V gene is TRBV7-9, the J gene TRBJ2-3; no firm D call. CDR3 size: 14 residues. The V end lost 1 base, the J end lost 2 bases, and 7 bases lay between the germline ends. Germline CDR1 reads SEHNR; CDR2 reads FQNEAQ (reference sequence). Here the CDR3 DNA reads TGTGCCAGCAGCTTAGGAGATAACACAGATACGCAGTATTTT. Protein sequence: CASSLGDNTDTQYF.

CDR3 in amino acids: CASSRDRGDYEQYF. CDR3 nucleotide sequence: TGTGCCAGCAGTCGGGACAGGGGGGACTACGAGCAGTACTTC. The chain carries TRBV7-3 and TRBJ2-7; TRBD1 matches 11 bases. This CDR3 is 14 amino acids long. V lost 6 bases, J lost 3 bases, and 4 bases stayed unmatched. CDR1 SGHTA and CDR2 FQGTGA come from the germline V gene.

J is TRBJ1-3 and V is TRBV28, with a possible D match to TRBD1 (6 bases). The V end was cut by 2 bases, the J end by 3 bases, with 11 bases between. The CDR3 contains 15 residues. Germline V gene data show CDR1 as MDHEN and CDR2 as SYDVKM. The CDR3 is CASSLGGSGGNTIYF. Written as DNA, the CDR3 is TGTGCCAGCAGTTTAGGGGGCAGCGGTGGAAACACCATATATTTT.

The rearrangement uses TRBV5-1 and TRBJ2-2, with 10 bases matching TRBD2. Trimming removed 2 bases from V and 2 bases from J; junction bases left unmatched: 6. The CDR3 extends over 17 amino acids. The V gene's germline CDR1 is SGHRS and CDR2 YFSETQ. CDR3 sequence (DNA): TGCGCCAGCAGCTTCCAAGCGGGGGGGCCTAACACCGGGGAGCTGTTTTTT. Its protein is CASSFQAGGPNTGELFF.

CDR3 loop: CAWRPVHTEAFF. The CDR3 DNA sequence: TGTGCCTGGAGGCCAGTCCACACTGAAGCTTTCTTT. The V gene is TRBV30, the J gene TRBJ1-1; D gene unclear. V lost 3 bases and J 3 bases, leaving 8 bases between the germline ends. The CDR3 contains 12 residues. CDR1 is GTSNPN and CDR2 is SVGIG in the germline V gene (reference sequence). Variable domain in full (rest from reference TRBV30 and TRBJ1-1): SQTIHQWPATLVQPVGSPLSLECTVEGTSNPNLYWYRQAAGRGLQLLFYSVGIGQISSEVPQNLSASRPQDRQFILSSKKLLLSDSGFYLCAWRPVHTEAFFGQGTRLTVV.

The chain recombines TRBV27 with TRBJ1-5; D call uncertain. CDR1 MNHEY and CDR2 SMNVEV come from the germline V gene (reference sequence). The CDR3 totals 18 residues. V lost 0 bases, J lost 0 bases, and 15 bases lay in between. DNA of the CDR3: TGTGCCAGCAGTTTATCGAAAGGGCGCCGGGATAGCAATCAGCCCCAGCATTTT. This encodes CASSLSKGRRDSNQPQHF.

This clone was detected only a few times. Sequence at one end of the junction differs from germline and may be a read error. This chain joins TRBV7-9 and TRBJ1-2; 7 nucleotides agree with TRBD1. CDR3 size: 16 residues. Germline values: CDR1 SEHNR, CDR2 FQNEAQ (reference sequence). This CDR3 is CSSSILTGRGGYGYTF. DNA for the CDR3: TGTTCCAGCAGCATCCTGACAGGGCGCGGGGGGTATGGCTACACCTTC. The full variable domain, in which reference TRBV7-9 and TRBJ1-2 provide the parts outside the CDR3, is DTGVSQNPRHKITKRGQNVTFRCDPISEHNRLYWYRQTLGQGPEFLTYFQNEAQLEKSRLLSDRFSAERPKGSFSTLEIQRTEQGDSAMYLCSSSILTGRGGYGYTFGSGTRLTVV.

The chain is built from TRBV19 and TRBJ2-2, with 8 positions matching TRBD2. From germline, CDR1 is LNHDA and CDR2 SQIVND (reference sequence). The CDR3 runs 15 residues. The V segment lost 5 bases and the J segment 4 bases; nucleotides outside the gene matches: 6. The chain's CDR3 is CASSPSGRRTGELFF. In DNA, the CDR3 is TGTGCCAGTAGTCCCAGCGGGAGACGCACCGGGGAGCTGTTTTTT.

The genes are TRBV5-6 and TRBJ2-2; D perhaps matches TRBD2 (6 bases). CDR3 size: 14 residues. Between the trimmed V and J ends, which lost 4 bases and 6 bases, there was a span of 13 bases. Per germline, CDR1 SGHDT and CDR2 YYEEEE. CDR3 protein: CASSRGAGPGELFF. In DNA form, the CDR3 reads TGTGCCAGCAGCCGCGGGGCGGGGCCCGGGGAGCTGTTTTTT.

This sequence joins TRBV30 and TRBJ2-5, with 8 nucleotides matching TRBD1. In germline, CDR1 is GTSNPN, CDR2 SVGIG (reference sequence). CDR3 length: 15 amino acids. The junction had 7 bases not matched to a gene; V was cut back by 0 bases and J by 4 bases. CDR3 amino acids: CAWSVPQGARETQYF. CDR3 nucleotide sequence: TGTGCCTGGAGTGTACCCCAGGGGGCGCGAGAGACCCAGTACTTC.

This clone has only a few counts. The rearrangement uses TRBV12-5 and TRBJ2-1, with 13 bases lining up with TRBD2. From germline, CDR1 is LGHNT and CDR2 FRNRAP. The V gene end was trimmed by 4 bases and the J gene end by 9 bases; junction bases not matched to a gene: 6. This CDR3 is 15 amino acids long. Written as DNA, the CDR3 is TGTGCTAGTGGTTGGGGACTAGCGGGAATTGGTGAGCAGTTCTTC. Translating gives CASGWGLAGIGEQFF.